These 32 T cell receptor beta chains share one sample of origin, sequenced in a study of T cells in Graves' hyperthyroidism and ophthalmopathy. TCR beta CDR3 region amplification was performed from RNA transcripts. Primed by the HTBI set, a first-round RT-PCR was run on the TCR CDR3. TCRdb re-derived calls from the multiplex PCR reads in MiXCR, one entry per CDR3 protein. Counted here are around 300,000 distinct CDR3 sequences, roughly 15% occurring once; the ten biggest clones make up roughly 35%. Sequenced sample: blood. The origin of the receptors is a woman aged 40 to 55 with Graves' ophthalmopathy.

This clonotype was recorded at least ten times. The chain links TRBV15 to TRBJ1-1; D is perhaps TRBD1 (6 bases). This CDR3 has 12 amino acids. The germline gives CDR1 LNHNV, CDR2 YYDKDF (reference sequence). The V and J ends lost 3 bases and 8 bases respectively, with 10 bases between them. CDR3 bases: TGTGCCACCAGCAGGGCTACAGGGGAAGCTTTCTTT. This sequence encodes CATSRATGEAFF.

In its sample, this clonotype was seen many times. The chain carries TRBV7-9 and TRBJ2-5; D might be TRBD1 (6 bases). Deletions cut 0 bases from V and 5 bases from J, with 7 bases between. Germline CDR1 SEHNR, CDR2 FQNEAQ (reference sequence). This CDR3 is built from 13 residues. The CDR3 nucleotides read TGTGCCAGCAGCTTAGCCAGGGGTGAGACCCAGTACTTC. This sequence encodes CASSLARGETQYF. Combining the CDR3 with reference TRBV7-9 and TRBJ2-5 gives the whole variable domain DTGVSQNPRHKITKRGQNVTFRCDPISEHNRLYWYRQTLGQGPEFLTYFQNEAQLEKSRLLSDRFSAERPKGSFSTLEIQRTEQGDSAMYLCASSLARGETQYFGPGTRLLVL.

This clonotype turned up a few times. The CDR3 spells CASSLGTPGRPDTQYF. In DNA form, the CDR3 reads TGTGCCAGTAGCCTCGGGACCCCCGGGAGACCAGATACGCAGTATTTT. V is TRBV19 and J is TRBJ2-3; a weak D match, TRBD2 (6 bases). Trimming left V 6 bases short and J 4 bases short, with 20 bases between. In germline, CDR1 is LNHDA, CDR2 SQIVND (reference sequence). CDR3 length: 16 residues.

In this sample, this clonotype turned up many times. The chain combines TRBV3-1 with TRBJ1-6; the D is unclear. V was shortened by 4 bases and J by 6 bases, with 10 bases between the two germline ends. Germline-derived CDR1 and CDR2 are LGHDT and YNNKEL (reference sequence). This CDR3 is built from 14 residues. The CDR3 DNA sequence: TGTGCCAGCAGCCGGACGGACCCTAATTCACCCCTCCACTTT. As protein: CASSRTDPNSPLHF.

Many counts were recorded for this clonotype. The chain recombines TRBV2 with TRBJ1-5, with 8 bases that match TRBD1. CDR1 and CDR2 (germline): SNHLY, FYNNEI. J gave up 4 bases and V 7 bases, and 9 bases lay outside the gene matches. The CDR3 consists of 15 residues. The CDR3 loop is CASTTLGQVNQPQHF. The CDR3 DNA sequence: TGTGCCAGCACGACTCTGGGACAGGTTAATCAGCCCCAGCATTTT.

The chain carries TRBV19 and TRBJ1-6; D might be TRBD1 (6 bases). This CDR3 spans 20 amino acids. The germline CDR1 and CDR2 sequences are LNHDA and SQIVND (reference sequence). Trimming took off 6 bases at V and 6 bases at J, with 30 bases between the two ends. The CDR3 is CASRTKGHRGGKVSNSPLHF. CDR3 nucleotides: TGTGCCAGTAGGACCAAGGGACATCGGGGGGGTAAAGTGAGTAATTCACCCCTCCACTTT.

This clonotype occurred a few times. A much larger clone sits a single nucleotide away, making a read error possible. The gene calls are TRBV27 and TRBJ2-2; 8 bases are shared with TRBD1. CDR1 and CDR2 (germline): MNHEY, SMNVEV (reference sequence). This CDR3 comprises 14 residues. CDR3 sequence reads: CTSSFGTGAGELFF. In DNA, the CDR3 is TGTACCAGCAGTTTCGGGACAGGTGCCGGGGAGCTGTTTTTT.

This clonotype was found a few times. This chain joins TRBV20-1 and TRBJ1-5; D remains ambiguous. The germline V and J ends were trimmed by 3 bases and 5 bases, with 11 bases remaining between them. This CDR3 contains 13 residues. Germline CDR1 reads DFQATT; CDR2 reads SNEGSKA (reference sequence). The DNA of the CDR3 is TGCAGTGCTAGCTTGGGCCCCTATCAGCCCCAGCATTTT. This gives the protein CSASLGPYQPQHF.

This clonotype came up many times. The chain recombines TRBV6-1 with TRBJ2-7, with D possibly being TRBD2 (5 bases). Germline V gene sequence: CDR1 MNHNS, CDR2 SASEGT. The V gene lost 5 bases and the J gene lost 7 bases, with 21 bases spanning the gap. The length of the CDR3 is 15 residues. This chain's CDR3 is CASSPTRTAATEQYF. The CDR3 coding sequence is TGTGCCAGCAGTCCTACCCGGACTGCCGCTACGGAGCAGTACTTC.

This clonotype came up a few times. The chain links TRBV19 to TRBJ1-1, with D unclear. With 5 bases removed from V and 2 bases from J, the gap between germline ends came to 21 bases. The CDR3 runs 17 residues. Germline CDR1 reads LNHDA; CDR2 reads SQIVND (reference sequence). The CDR3, as DNA: TGTGCCAGTAGTTTTAGACGACGGGGAAGGTCCAACACTGAAGCTTTCTTT. Translating it yields CASSFRRRGRSNTEAFF.

The gene calls are TRBV20-1 and TRBJ2-7, with D possibly matching TRBD2 (6 bases). The CDR3 loop spans 15 amino acids. V was trimmed by 0 bases and J by 1 base, leaving 13 bases between them. The germline V gene has CDR1 DFQATT and CDR2 SNEGSKA (reference sequence). DNA of the CDR3: TGCAGTGCTAGAGATGTTAGCGGAGAGTCCTACGAGCAGTACTTC. This sequence encodes CSARDVSGESYEQYF.

Notes on this clonotype: Given the absence of the conserved phenylalanine or tryptophan at the CDR3 end, a read error is likely. V gene TRBV10-3 combines with J gene TRBJ1-1, with 8 bases matching TRBD1. The germline V gene encodes CDR1 ENHRY and CDR2 SYGVKD. V lost 11 bases and J lost 4; bases outside the gene matches: 12. The CDR3 is 14 amino acids. The CDR3 DNA sequence: TGTGCCGTTCAGCCAAGGACAGGGACCACTGAAGCTTTCCTT. Encoded protein: CAVQPRTGTTEAFL.

This clonotype was observed many times. The CDR3 sequence: CASGGRDATNEKLFF. In DNA, the CDR3 is TGTGCCAGCGGGGGACGCGATGCAACTAATGAAAAACTGTTTTTT. The rearrangement uses TRBV28 and TRBJ1-4, with a tentative D call TRBD1 (5 bases). The CDR3 runs 15 residues. CDR1 MDHEN and CDR2 SYDVKM come from the germline V gene. Trimming stripped 8 bases from V and 0 bases from J, with 13 bases between. Full variable domain (rest looked up from reference TRBV28 and TRBJ1-4): DVKVTQSSRYLVKRTGEKVFLECVQDMDHENMFWYRQDPGLGLRLIYFSYDVKMKEKGDIPEGYSVSREKKERFSLILESASTNQTSMYLCASGGRDATNEKLFFGSGTQLSVL.

At least ten counts were recorded for this clonotype. This chain joins TRBV11-2 and TRBJ2-5; 7 bases agree with TRBD1. After removal of 3 bases from V and 2 bases from J, the junction contained 3 bases not matched to a gene. Germline V lookup: CDR1 SGHAT, CDR2 FQNNGV. The CDR3 length is 14 residues. In nucleotides, the CDR3 is TGTGCCAGCAGCTTTAGGGGGCATCAAGAGACCCAGTACTTC. As protein: CASSFRGHQETQYF.

There are a few counts of this clonotype. The CDR3 nucleotides read TGTGCCAGCAGCTTAGGACAGGGGGCCGAGCAGTACTTC. Its protein is CASSLGQGAEQYF. The J gene is TRBJ2-7, the V gene TRBV5-6, with 11 bases fitting TRBD1. V was pared by 2 bases and J by 6 bases, with 1 base of the junction left unmatched. Germline V CDR1 and CDR2: SGHDT, YYEEEE. This CDR3 contains 13 residues.

In this sample, this clonotype turned up many times. The chain is built from TRBV27 and TRBJ1-5; 11 bases agree with TRBD1. Looked up from germline, CDR1 is MNHEY and CDR2 is SMNVEV (reference sequence). J lost 11 bases, V lost 4 bases, and 10 bases had no gene match. The CDR3 sequence is 15 residues long. The CDR3 bases are TGTGCCAGCAGTTCGACCGGGACAGGGGGTTCGGCCCAGCATTTT. Amino acids: CASSSTGTGGSAQHF.

On this clonotype itself: A clone one base away is much larger, so this may be a read error. The J gene is TRBJ2-1, the V gene TRBV29-1, with D possibly matching TRBD2 (5 bases). Germline CDR1 and CDR2: SQVTM and ANQGSEA. The CDR3 runs to 12 residues. The CDR3 region has the DNA TGCAGCGTTGAAGTGCTCGCCGGGGAGCAGCTCTTC. Translating gives CSVEVLAGEQLF.

This clonotype was found many times. The gene calls are TRBV6-1 and TRBJ2-7, with 9 nucleotides matching TRBD2. V trimming: 5 bases; J trimming: 2 bases; junction bases outside the gene matches: 4. Germline assignment: CDR1 MNHNS and CDR2 SASEGT. The CDR3 spans 14 residues. The CDR3 is CASSLSGSPYEQYF. The CDR3 DNA reads as TGTGCCAGCAGTCTTAGCGGGAGCCCCTACGAGCAGTACTTC.

At least ten counts were recorded for this clonotype. The CDR3 nucleotides are TGTGCCACCTCCCAGGTGGGAGGTGGTCCTGAAGCTTTCTTT. It codes for CATSQVGGGPEAFF. The chain joins TRBV28 to TRBJ1-1; D is uncertain. CDR1 and CDR2 from the germline V gene are MDHEN and SYDVKM. The CDR3 spans 14 residues. Trimming stripped 10 bases from V and 6 bases from J, with 21 bases between.

Note on this clonotype: At one of its ends the junction is not consistent with the germline gene, which may arise from a read error. V gene TRBV7-2 combines with J gene TRBJ2-4; 14 bases match TRBD2. The CDR3 covers 15 residues. Germline values: CDR1 SGHTA, CDR2 FQGNSA. The CDR3 sequence: CASRTSGGAKNTQYF. DNA for the CDR3: TGTGCCAGCAGGACTAGCGGGGGGGCCAAAAACACTCAGTACTTC.

This clonotype occurred many times. V usage is TRBV29-1 and J usage is TRBJ2-5; D is undetermined. Trimming shortened V by 6 bases and J by 3 bases, and 5 bases separated the two germline ends. Germline CDR1 SQVTM, CDR2 ANQGSEA. This CDR3 is built from 10 residues. The CDR3 DNA reads TGCAGCGTGGTGGAAGAGACCCAGTACTTC. Residues: CSVVEETQYF.

The chain is built from TRBV27 and TRBJ2-5; possibly TRBD1 or TRBD2 for D (5 bases each). This CDR3 is built from 17 residues. The germline V gene has CDR1 MNHEY and CDR2 SMNVEV (reference sequence). V lost 5 bases to trimming and J lost 2 bases, with 21 bases between them. The chain's CDR3 is CASSRVFSRWGQETQYF. DNA of the CDR3: TGTGCCAGCAGTCGGGTTTTTTCTCGATGGGGGCAAGAGACCCAGTACTTC.

The V and J genes are TRBV20-1 and TRBJ2-1; the D gene could be TRBD1 or TRBD2 (5 bases each). This CDR3 is built from 12 residues. In germline, CDR1 is DFQATT, CDR2 SNEGSKA (reference sequence). V was clipped by 5 bases and J by 7 bases, with 12 bases between them. The CDR3 DNA reads as TGCAGTGCTCAGAGGTGGGGGAATGAGCAGTTCTTC. Amino acids: CSAQRWGNEQFF.

This clonotype was detected many times. This chain links TRBV20-1 with TRBJ2-7, with 9 bases aligning to TRBD2. The CDR3 has 14 amino acids. Looked up from germline, CDR1 is DFQATT and CDR2 is SNEGSKA (reference sequence). V was pared by 6 bases and J by 1 base, with 7 bases of the junction left unmatched. CDR3 nucleotides: TGCAGTGCCCAAAGCGGGGGGAATTCCTACGAGCAGTACTTC. Translated, it gives CSAQSGGNSYEQYF.

This clonotype was seen repeatedly, ten times or more. The chain joins TRBV24-1 to TRBJ2-5; 8 bases fit TRBD2. V shed 3 bases and J 5 bases; nucleotides not matched to a gene: 13. Germline CDR1 and CDR2: KGHDR and SFDVKD. The CDR3 has 17 residues. The CDR3 here is CATSDETPGLGLETQYF. The CDR3 bases are TGTGCCACCAGTGATGAAACGCCGGGACTAGGTCTTGAGACCCAGTACTTC.

This clonotype was detected a few times. The genes are TRBV3-1 and TRBJ2-1; tentatively, D is TRBD2 (6 bases). Germline loops: CDR1 LGHDT, CDR2 YNNKEL (reference sequence). V was clipped by 4 bases and J by 0 bases, with 13 bases between them. The CDR3 runs to 16 residues. CDR3 region: CASSLFPGSSYNEQFF. In nucleotides, the CDR3 is TGTGCCAGCAGCCTTTTCCCCGGGAGCTCCTACAATGAGCAGTTCTTC.

In its sample, this clonotype was seen once. This may come from a read error, since a much larger clone is one base off. V gene TRBV7-9 combines with J gene TRBJ2-1; D unclear. The CDR3 loop spans 13 amino acids. The germline V gene has CDR1 SEHNR and CDR2 FQNEAQ (reference sequence). In DNA form, the CDR3 reads TGTGCCAGCAGCTTGGTCCAAAACAATGAGCATTTCTTC. This encodes CASSLVQNNEHFF.

This clonotype appeared many times. The chain uses TRBV2 and TRBJ1-2; D ambiguous. The V end lost 3 bases, the J end lost 6 bases, and 14 bases lay between the germline ends. Germline V CDR1 and CDR2: SNHLY, FYNNEI. The CDR3 spans 14 residues. CDR3 loop: CASSDNGFGDGYTF. The CDR3 DNA reads as TGTGCCAGCAGTGACAATGGTTTCGGTGATGGCTACACCTTC.

In its sample, this clonotype was seen many times. Here the CDR3 reads CASDRGDTQYF. The CDR3 nucleotides read TGTGCCAGTGACAGGGGGGATACGCAGTATTTT. This chain uses TRBV28 with TRBJ2-3; 9 bases match TRBD1. The germline V gene has CDR1 MDHEN and CDR2 SYDVKM. This CDR3 comprises 11 residues. The V and J ends lost 9 bases and 6 bases, in that order; junction bases with no gene match: 1.

This clonotype was detected many times. V and J are TRBV7-9 and TRBJ2-1; a weak D match, TRBD2 (5 bases). The V end was cut by 5 bases, the J end by 0 bases, with 11 bases between. Germline CDR1 reads SEHNR; CDR2 reads FQNEAQ (reference sequence). The CDR3 has 15 amino acids. Written as DNA, the CDR3 is TGTGCCAGCAGCGCCACTAGGAACTCCTACAATGAGCAGTTCTTC. This gives the protein CASSATRNSYNEQFF.

This clonotype appeared many times. The rearrangement joins TRBV19 to TRBJ1-5; 7 bases fit TRBD1. The CDR3 totals 13 residues. With 6 bases clipped from V and 5 bases from J, the junction kept 4 bases outside the gene matches. Germline values: CDR1 LNHDA, CDR2 SQIVND (reference sequence). CDR3 protein: CASRKTGDQPQHF. The CDR3 DNA is TGTGCCAGTAGAAAAACAGGGGATCAGCCCCAGCATTTT.

The table lists this clonotype with many counts. J is TRBJ1-4 and V is TRBV10-2, with D possibly TRBD1 on 5 matching bases. The V gene lost 10 bases and the J gene lost 7 bases, with 16 bases spanning the gap. CDR3 length equals 13 residues. CDR1 WSHSY and CDR2 SAAADI come from the germline V gene. The CDR3 region is CATRGGRGEKLFF. The CDR3 coding sequence is TGCGCCACCCGGGGTGGGAGGGGTGAAAAACTGTTTTTT.